This TCR beta chain is drawn from a study of T cell repertoires in ileal Crohn's disease. This clone was seen only a few times. TCRdb's copy holds only in-frame clones and misses some; the assay was immunoSEQ multiplex PCR. The sample holds several thousand clones, approximately 79% seen once. Germline CDR1 reads LNHNV; CDR2 reads YYDKDF (reference sequence). The V gene lost 5 bases and the J gene lost 1 base, with 13 bases spanning the gap. The CDR3 contains 15 residues. The material sequenced was ileal tissue. The clonotype originates from an adult with Crohn's disease. The rearrangement links TRBV15 to TRBJ2-3; D may be TRBD1 (6 bases). CDR3 nucleotide sequence: TGTGCCACCAGCCCGACAGGATACCGCACAGATACGCAGTATTTT. Translated, it gives CATSPTGYRTDTQYF.